Listed below are T cell receptor beta chains from one sample, sequenced in a study of a mutant IDH1 vaccine in newly diagnosed glioma. Only in-frame clones appear in the TCRdb table, and some are missing; sequencing was by immunoSEQ multiplex PCR. Of about 44,000 clones listed, less than 95% are singletons. These receptors' targets are unknown. The material was PBMCs, obtained from a glioma patient whose treatment included an IDH1 peptide vaccine. The receptors come from a man in his fifties with glioma. Both conserved end residues are part of each CDR3. The order of the fields is J gene, D gene, clone size, CDR3 length, V gene, CDR3 DNA, CDR3 protein. A D gene is named only where the DNA matches it firmly. Clone size appears in some rows only: once, few, many, or a class for an expanded clone.

J: TRBJ1-2; D: .; size: .; length: 17; V: TRBV5-5; DNA: TGTGCCAGCAGCTTGGATCCCCCAGGGTCGGATAACTATGGCTACACCTTC; CDR3: CASSLDPPGSDNYGYTF
J: TRBJ1-1; D: .; size: .; length: 14; V: TRBV25-1; DNA: TGTGCCAGCAGTCCTAGGGGGGGTGGGACTGAAGCTTTCTTT; CDR3: CASSPRGGGTEAFF
J: TRBJ2-7; D: .; size: .; length: 15; V: TRBV6-1; DNA: TGTGCCAGCAGTGAAGCTGCTACGGGGCGGCGAGAGCAGTACTTC; CDR3: CASSEAATGRREQYF
J: TRBJ2-5; D: .; size: .; length: 14; V: TRBV4-1; DNA: TGCGCCAGCAGCCAAGTAATCGGGGCGGAGACCCAGTACTTC; CDR3: CASSQVIGAETQYF
J: TRBJ1-5; D: .; size: .; length: 15; V: TRBV5-1; DNA: TGCGCCAGCAGCTTGGCCGGAGTCGGGAATCAGCCCCAGCATTTT; CDR3: CASSLAGVGNQPQHF
J: TRBJ2-1; D: TRBD2; size: once; length: 17; V: TRBV7-3; DNA: TGTGCCAGCAGCCCTGGTGTCGGGGGGGGCTCATACAATGAGCAGTTCTTC; CDR3: CASSPGVGGGSYNEQFF
J: TRBJ1-6; D: .; size: once; length: 17; V: TRBV4-2; DNA: TGTGCCAGCAGCCAAGGCCCGCAGGGCTCCTATAATTCACCCCTCCACTTT; CDR3: CASSQGPQGSYNSPLHF
J: TRBJ1-5; D: .; size: .; length: 12; V: TRBV7-9; DNA: TGTGCCAGCAGCCCCCCCGGGCAGCCCCAGCATTTT; CDR3: CASSPPGQPQHF
J: TRBJ2-5; D: .; size: .; length: 15; V: TRBV2; DNA: TGTGCCAGCAGTGAAGCGCTTCGGGACCTCGACACCCAGTACTTC; CDR3: CASSEALRDLDTQYF
J: TRBJ1-5; D: .; size: .; length: 15; V: TRBV19; DNA: TGTGCCAGTAGTATCAAGTGGGATAGCAATCAGCCCCAGCATTTT; CDR3: CASSIKWDSNQPQHF
J: TRBJ1-2; D: .; size: .; length: 14; V: TRBV4-1; DNA: TGCGCCAGCAGCCAAGCCTCAGGGACCTATGGCTACACCTTC; CDR3: CASSQASGTYGYTF
J: TRBJ2-5; D: TRBD1; size: .; length: 14; V: TRBV7-9; DNA: TGTGCCAGCAGCGGGACAGGGGGGAAAGAGACCCAGTACTTC; CDR3: CASSGTGGKETQYF
J: TRBJ2-7; D: .; size: .; length: 12; V: TRBV6-6; DNA: TGTGCCAGCAGTTACACTCGACAGGAGCAGTACTTC; CDR3: CASSYTRQEQYF
J: TRBJ1-1; D: .; size: .; length: 14; V: TRBV6-5; DNA: TGTGCCAGCAGTTTCCAGAGTATGAACACTGAAGCTTTCTTT; CDR3: CASSFQSMNTEAFF
J: TRBJ2-1; D: TRBD1; size: .; length: 15; V: TRBV6-4; DNA: TGTGCCAGCAGCCGCCGACAGGGTATCTACAATGAGCAGTTCTTC; CDR3: CASSRRQGIYNEQFF
J: TRBJ1-1; D: .; size: .; length: 16; V: TRBV28; DNA: TGTGCCAGCATCTTCAAGACAGTTAGCATGAACACTGAAGCTTTCTTT; CDR3: CASIFKTVSMNTEAFF
J: TRBJ2-7; D: .; size: .; length: 13; V: TRBV6-5; DNA: TGTGCCAGCAGCCCGGCGGCGGCCTACGAGCAGTACTTC; CDR3: CASSPAAAYEQYF
J: TRBJ2-7; D: .; size: .; length: 13; V: TRBV7-6; DNA: TGTGCCAGCAGCAAGGACAGTACCTACGAGCAGTACTTC; CDR3: CASSKDSTYEQYF
J: TRBJ1-5; D: .; size: .; length: 14; V: TRBV19; DNA: TGTGCCTCGGCCGTGGGGAACTCTGGGCAGCCCCAGCATTTT; CDR3: CASAVGNSGQPQHF
J: TRBJ2-7; D: .; size: .; length: 13; V: TRBV10-2; DNA: TGCGCCAGCAGTGAGTCGTCGACCCACGAGCAGTACTTC; CDR3: CASSESSTHEQYF
J: TRBJ1-1; D: .; size: .; length: 14; V: TRBV7-9; DNA: TGTGCCAGCATGGGACGGGAGATGAACACTGAAGCTTTCTTT; CDR3: CASMGREMNTEAFF
J: TRBJ1-4; D: .; size: few; length: 17; V: TRBV4-3; DNA: TGCGCCAGCAGCCAAGATTGGCTCGGAACAACTAATGAAAAACTGTTTTTT; CDR3: CASSQDWLGTTNEKLFF